The 7 T cell receptor beta chains below come from one sample, sequenced in a study of T cell repertoires in cytomegalovirus infection. Using its own MiXCR run on the reads, TCRdb lists one record per CDR3 protein. The table includes 55,000 to 70,000 distinct CDR3 sequences, approximately 22% detected once. Their specific antigens are unknown. Sequencing used PBMCs, sequenced either directly or after in vitro stimulation (not recorded which). The receptors shown here come from a human donor in good health (CMV status not recorded). Some clones in this sample may be carry-over from other donors' samples.

CDR3 nucleotide sequence: TGTGCCAGCACCTTTGGGTTCCAAGAGACCCAGTACTTC. This gives the protein CASTFGFQETQYF. The V and J genes are TRBV12-3 or TRBV12-4 and TRBJ2-5; D unclear. The CDR3 sequence is 13 residues long. The V end lost 7 bases, the J end lost 1 base, and 10 bases lay between the germline ends.

This clonotype was counted between two and nine times. This chain connects TRBV12-3 or TRBV12-4 to TRBJ1-1, with 8 bases that match TRBD1. J gave up 10 bases and V 2 bases, and 6 bases lay outside the gene matches. The CDR3 spans 13 residues. This CDR3 reads CASSLRTGISAFF. In DNA, the CDR3 is TGTGCCAGCAGTTTAAGGACAGGGATTTCAGCTTTCTTT.

The rearrangement links TRBV29-1 to TRBJ2-1; D is unresolved. The V end lost 4 bases, the J end lost 9 bases, and 7 bases lay between the germline ends. The germline CDR1 and CDR2 sequences are SQVTM and ANQGSEA. CDR3 length: 10 amino acids. The CDR3, as DNA: TGCAGCGTTGGCCGTCGTGAGCAGTTCTTC. Translating it yields CSVGRREQFF.

Ten or more counts support this clonotype. The gene calls are TRBV12-3 or TRBV12-4 and TRBJ2-3; a possible D gene is TRBD2 (6 bases). The length of the CDR3 is 16 residues. V lost 1 base and J 2 bases, leaving 13 bases between the germline ends. In DNA form, the CDR3 reads TGTGCCAGCAGTTTAGAGGTAGCGGAAAACACAGATACGCAGTATTTT. As protein: CASSLEVAENTDTQYF.

The table lists this clonotype with a few counts. This sequence joins TRBV7-2 and TRBJ2-1; 10 positions agree with TRBD1. This CDR3 spans 14 amino acids. V was pared by 1 base and J by 7 bases, with 1 base of the junction left unmatched. Germline CDR1 SGHTA, CDR2 FQGNSA. CDR3 bases: TGTGCCAGCAGCTTAGTGGACAGGGGGAATGAGCAGTTCTTC. Residues: CASSLVDRGNEQFF.

This clonotype was counted ten times or more. This chain uses TRBV7-2 with TRBJ1-2; no clear D gene. Germline V gene lookup returns CDR1 SGHTA and CDR2 FQGNSA. Trimming pared 7 bases from V and 6 bases from J, leaving 18 bases between. The CDR3 consists of 14 residues. The CDR3 nucleotides read TGTGCCAGCACCACGAGCGGAGCCTGGGATGGCTACACCTTC. This gives the protein CASTTSGAWDGYTF.

This clonotype turned up a few times. The chain recombines TRBV7-8 with TRBJ1-4; D uncertain. Per germline, CDR1 SGHVS and CDR2 FQNEAQ. The CDR3 has 15 residues. V was pared by 5 bases and J by 6 bases, with 16 bases between. The CDR3 sequence is CASSPRNRLHEKLFF. CDR3 bases: TGTGCCAGCAGCCCACGGAACCGTTTACATGAAAAACTGTTTTTT.